Here is one TCR beta chain with its context. Its antigen is still unknown. This entry comes from a study of cytomegalovirus exposure and HLA in healthy donors. Study-wide points: Listed as cytomegalovirus-associated were 150 to 200 TCR beta chains.

The length of the CDR3 is 14 residues. The V and J ends lost 6 bases and 3 bases respectively, with 14 bases between them. The germline V gene encodes CDR1 SNHLY and CDR2 FYNNEI. Data came from immunoSEQ multiplex PCR; TCRdb stores just in-frame clones and leaves some out. The sample includes tens of thousands of clones, 95% to 98% of them seen just once. The clonotype comes from a young woman in good health and CMV-seropositive. The sequencing sample was made of PBMCs. The V call is TRBV2, the J call TRBJ1-2; D possibly corresponds to TRBD1 (5 bases). CDR3 residues: CASRDILEHYGYTF. CDR3 DNA sequence: TGTGCCAGCAGGGACATCCTTGAACACTATGGCTACACCTTC.